This T cell receptor beta chain came from a study of Ad26.COV2.S vaccination and SARS-CoV-2 variants. Study conclusions and caveats: Breadth and depth estimates from TCRs may understate total T cell responses.

A note on this clone: Its antigen is unknown.

Germline CDR1 is LNHDA and CDR2 is SQIVND (reference sequence). The CDR3 consists of 15 residues. Trimming removed 4 bases at V and 2 bases at J, with 12 bases between. Some clones are missing from TCRdb's copy, which holds only in-frame ones; the method was immunoSEQ multiplex PCR. The repertoire holds more than 150,000 clones, with around nine tenths as singletons. This sample comprised peripheral blood, obtained after recovery from COVID-19. The clonotype comes from a human donor who had recovered from COVID-19. The chain couples TRBV19 to TRBJ2-1; D is perhaps TRBD1 or TRBD2 (6 bases each). In DNA form, the CDR3 reads TGTGCCAGTAGTACCTCGGGGGCCCCCTACAATGAGCAGTTCTTC. Protein: CASSTSGAPYNEQFF.